A selection of T cell receptor beta chains follows, all from one sample in a study of OX40 agonist ivuxolimab in advanced cancers. Only in-frame clones appear in the TCRdb table, and some are missing; sequencing was by immunoSEQ multiplex PCR. The sample includes approximately 12,000 clones, 80% to 95% of them seen just once. The source was CD4+ or CD8+ T cells sorted from blood, collected in a trial of the OX40 agonist ivuxolimab. These receptors were collected from an adult with an advanced solid tumor such as melanoma, head and neck, liver or kidney cancer. CDR3s include the opening cysteine and the closing phenylalanine or tryptophan. A D gene is named only where the DNA matches it firmly. Clone size, where shown, is once, few, many, or a class for clones that have expanded.

clone_size,v_call,j_call,d_call,cdr3_length,cdr3_aa,cdr3_nt
-,TRBV27,TRBJ2-1,-,14,CASSLAGSYNEQFF,TGTGCCAGCAGTTTAGCAGGCTCCTACAATGAGCAGTTCTTC
-,TRBV4-3,TRBJ2-7,-,17,CASSQDGGQGVTYEQYF,TGCGCCAGCAGCCAAGACGGCGGGCAGGGAGTGACCTACGAGCAGTACTTC
-,TRBV4-1,TRBJ2-6,-,14,CASSQVAGANVLTF,TGCGCCAGCAGCCAAGTAGCTGGGGCCAACGTCCTGACTTTC
-,TRBV5-6,TRBJ1-2,-,14,CASSTRTENYGYTF,TGTGCCAGCAGCACCCGGACAGAAAACTATGGCTACACCTTC
-,TRBV4-1,TRBJ1-1,-,14,CASSQVVVNTEAFF,TGCGCCAGCAGCCAAGTTGTAGTGAACACTGAAGCTTTCTTT
-,TRBV4-2,TRBJ1-4,TRBD1,16,CASSQDGTGGGEKLFF,TGTGCCAGCAGCCAAGATGGGACAGGGGGCGGTGAAAAACTGTTTTTT
once,TRBV7-4,TRBJ2-3,-,14,CASRPACGTDTQYF,TGTGCCAGCAGGCCAGCGTGTGGCACAGATACGCAGTATTTT
-,TRBV5-1,TRBJ2-3,TRBD2,15,CASSPAGVRTDTQYF,TGCGCCAGCAGCCCCGCGGGGGTGCGCACAGATACGCAGTATTTT
once,TRBV7-8,TRBJ2-2,-,16,CASSPAPWGNTGELFF,TGTGCCAGCAGCCCCGCCCCGTGGGGGAACACCGGGGAGCTGTTTTTT
-,TRBV5-1,TRBJ1-1,TRBD1,17,CASRVAGTALMNTEAFF,TGCGCCAGCAGGGTAGCCGGGACAGCCTTAATGAACACTGAAGCTTTCTTT
-,TRBV13,TRBJ1-1,TRBD1,15,CASSWDRPWSRLAFF,TGTGCCAGCAGTTGGGACAGGCCGTGGTCGAGGTTAGCTTTCTTT